The next 16 T cell receptor beta chains were all read from a single sample in a study of blood T cells in healthy people across ages. A second about 7 to 12 cycle PCR used barcoded and J-beta primers. Each CDR3 protein is one row after TCRdb ran MiXCR on the 5' RACE reads. The profile covers 600,000 or so distinct CDR3 sequences, with 20% to 25% appearing a single time and around 3.4% taken by the ten largest. Specimen: blood. All receptors derive from a man between 70 and 80 years old in good health.

This clonotype was counted between two and nine times. The chain is built from TRBV30 and TRBJ2-1; D unclear. The germline V and J ends were trimmed by 1 base and 10 bases, with 14 bases remaining between them. The CDR3 has 13 amino acids. CDR1 GTSNPN and CDR2 SVGIG come from the germline V gene (reference sequence). CDR3 sequence: CAWSAHGFTEQFF. CDR3 DNA sequence: TGTGCCTGGAGTGCCCACGGGTTTACAGAGCAGTTCTTC.

The chain joins TRBV12-3 or TRBV12-4 to TRBJ2-3; D remains unclear. V was trimmed by 5 bases and J by 13 bases, leaving 13 bases between them. This CDR3 is built from 11 residues. Here the CDR3 reads CASSRTDAEYF. In DNA, the CDR3 is TGTGCCAGCAGTAGAACAGATGCGGAGTATTTT.

This clonotype was counted ten times or more. This CDR3 reads CSYSTGAETQYF. For the CDR3, the DNA is TGCAGCTACAGCACGGGGGCTGAGACCCAGTACTTC. This chain links TRBV29-1 with TRBJ2-5; D may correspond to TRBD1 or TRBD2 (6 bases each). The CDR3 loop spans 12 amino acids. Deletions cut 8 bases from V and 5 bases from J, with 15 bases between. CDR1 and CDR2 (germline): SQVTM, ANQGSEA.

The table lists this clonotype with a few counts. The J gene is TRBJ1-1, the V gene TRBV3-1; D may be TRBD1 (6 bases). The V end lost 1 base, the J end lost 12 bases, and 18 bases lay between the germline ends. The CDR3 consists of 14 residues. Germline V CDR1 and CDR2: LGHDT, YNNKEL (reference sequence). CDR3 sequence: CASSQVVSGAGTFF. CDR3 DNA sequence: TGTGCCAGCAGCCAAGTCGTTTCGGGGGCGGGCACTTTCTTT.

The rearrangement links TRBV29-1 to TRBJ1-4; D gene uncertain. Trimming took off 4 bases at V and 0 bases at J, with 12 bases between the two ends. Germline V CDR1 and CDR2: SQVTM, ANQGSEA. This CDR3 region has 15 residues. In DNA form, the CDR3 reads TGCAGCGTTGGGGATCCAATCGCAACTAATGAAAAACTGTTTTTT. It codes for CSVGDPIATNEKLFF.

The chain combines TRBV28 with TRBJ2-5, with 7 nucleotides matching TRBD1. J lost 1 base, V lost 10 bases, and 3 bases had no gene match. This CDR3 contains 12 residues. CDR1 is MDHEN and CDR2 is SYDVKM in the germline V gene. In nucleotides, the CDR3 is TGTGCCATACAGGGGTCCCAAGAGACCCAGTACTTC. Protein sequence: CAIQGSQETQYF.

The chain has TRBV27 and TRBJ2-5; D gene uncertain. There are 13 residues in the CDR3. Germline loops: CDR1 MNHEY, CDR2 SMNVEV (reference sequence). Trimming removed 0 bases at V and 4 bases at J, with 6 bases between. CDR3 DNA: TGTGCCAGCAGTTTATCCCAAGGAGAGACCCAGTACTTC. It encodes CASSLSQGETQYF.

The chain is built from TRBV10-3 and TRBJ1-6; the D is unclear. Looked up from germline, CDR1 is ENHRY and CDR2 is SYGVKD. Trimming removed 4 bases from V and 7 bases from J, with 14 bases in between. The CDR3 is 15 residues long. DNA for the CDR3: TGTGCCATCAGTGGCGCGAAAATCGGGAATTCACCCCTCCACTTT. This sequence encodes CAISGAKIGNSPLHF.

This clonotype has at least ten counts. At one of its ends the junction is not consistent with the germline gene, which may arise from a read error. The J gene is TRBJ2-5, the V gene TRBV7-7; 8 nucleotides align to TRBD1. The CDR3 spans 14 residues. Looked up from germline, CDR1 is SSHAT and CDR2 is FNYEAQ (reference sequence). As DNA, the CDR3 is TGTGCTAGCAGCTTAAGACAGGGGCCAGAGACCCAGTACTTC. Translation gives CASSLRQGPETQYF. Supplemented by reference TRBV7-7 and TRBJ2-5, the full variable domain reads GAGVSQSPRYKVTKRGQDVTLRCDPISSHATLYWYQQALGQGPEFLTYFNYEAQPDKSGLPSDRFSAERPEGSISTLTIQRTEQRDSAMYRCASSLRQGPETQYFGPGTRLLVL.

V is TRBV29-1 and J is TRBJ2-3; 7 bases agree with TRBD2. From germline, CDR1 is SQVTM and CDR2 ANQGSEA. This CDR3 region has 16 residues. V lost 4 bases and J lost 2; bases outside the gene matches: 12. The CDR3 protein is CSVGHLAERPTDTQYF. DNA for the CDR3: TGCAGCGTTGGTCACCTAGCGGAGAGACCCACAGATACGCAGTATTTT.

This chain links TRBV10-1 with TRBJ2-5; D may be TRBD1 (6 bases). V lost 3 bases and J 7 bases, leaving 15 bases between the germline ends. Germline-derived CDR1 and CDR2 are WNHNN and SYGVQD (reference sequence). This CDR3 contains 14 residues. The CDR3 here is CASSDRDKKGTQYF. CDR3 sequence (DNA): TGCGCCAGCAGTGACCGGGACAAAAAAGGGACCCAGTACTTC.

This clonotype was observed a few times. The rearrangement links TRBV7-3 to TRBJ2-7, with a tentative D call TRBD1 (5 bases). The germline V gene encodes CDR1 SGHTA and CDR2 FQGTGA. This CDR3 spans 12 amino acids. The V gene lost 5 bases and the J gene lost 6 bases, with 11 bases spanning the gap. CDR3 nucleotide sequence: TGTGCCAGCAGCCTTAACCAGGGCGAGCAGTACTTC. Its protein product is CASSLNQGEQYF.

V and J are TRBV11-2 and TRBJ2-5; 9 bases fit TRBD2. The J call is doubtful: the DNA matches TRBJ2-7 better. The CDR3 has 18 residues. Per germline, CDR1 SGHAT and CDR2 FQNNGV. CDR3 nucleotides: TGTGCCAGCAGCTTAGATCCGGCTAGCGGGACGCTCTCCTACGAGCAGTACTTC. It translates to CASSLDPASGTLSYEQYF.

This chain joins TRBV9 and TRBJ2-3, with 12 bases matching TRBD2. After removal of 0 bases from V and 5 bases from J, the junction contained 10 bases not matched to a gene. Germline CDR1 is SGDLS and CDR2 is YYNGEE. The CDR3 consists of 18 residues. CDR3 sequence: CASSVELSGLAGVDTQYF. The DNA of the CDR3 is TGTGCCAGCAGCGTAGAACTGTCGGGACTAGCGGGTGTAGATACGCAGTATTTT. The full variable domain, completed using reference TRBV9 and TRBJ2-3, is DSGVTQTPKHLITATGQRVTLRCSPRSGDLSVYWYQQSLDQGLQFLIQYYNGEERAKGNILERFSAQQFPDLHSELNLSSLELGDSALYFCASSVELSGLAGVDTQYFGPGTRLTVL.

This clonotype was found many times. In DNA form, the CDR3 reads TGTGCCAGCAGCCGTTTAGCGGGAGAGGAGAGCAATGAGCAGTTCTTC. This encodes CASSRLAGEESNEQFF. The V gene is TRBV3-1, the J gene TRBJ2-1; 9 nucleotides agree with TRBD2. J was trimmed by 6 bases and V by 4 bases; bases with no gene match: 10. The CDR3 covers 16 residues. Germline lookup yields CDR1 LGHDT and CDR2 YNNKEL (reference sequence).

Comments on this clonotype: The CDR3 does not close with the conserved phenylalanine or tryptophan, likely indicating a read error. The V call is TRBV29-1, the J call TRBJ1-3; D is unresolved. V lost 4 bases and J 1 base, leaving 5 bases between the germline ends. Germline values: CDR1 SQVTM, CDR2 ANQGSEA. The CDR3 spans 12 residues. DNA for the CDR3: TGCAGCGTTGGTCTGTCTGGAAACACCATATATCTT. Translated: CSVGLSGNTIYL.